The 15 T cell receptor beta chains below come from one sample, sequenced in a study of T-cell memory formation after mild COVID-19. Using its own MiXCR run on the 5' RACE reads, TCRdb lists one record per CDR3 protein. The sample records about 190,000 distinct CDR3 sequences, roughly a fifth being singletons. Sequencing input: PBMCs or a T cell subset sorted from them (not recorded which). The receptors were sampled from an adult woman who had mild COVID-19 (a few samples of this study predate the infection). Cell type and time point are not known.

This rearrangement joins TRBV24-1 to TRBJ1-5; D gene uncertain. Trimming took off 6 bases at V and 2 bases at J, with 4 bases between the two ends. Germline V gives CDR1 KGHDR, CDR2 SFDVKD. The CDR3 spans 12 residues. The CDR3 DNA follows: TGTGCCACCAGTAACGGCAATCAGCCCCAGCATTTT. Translated, it gives CATSNGNQPQHF.

This clonotype was counted only a few times. The V call is TRBV5-1, the J call TRBJ2-5; unclear D gene. CDR3 length: 16 amino acids. Germline loops: CDR1 SGHRS, CDR2 YFSETQ. V lost 2 bases and J lost 0, with 14 bases in between. This chain's CDR3 is CASSFGWIQYQETQYF. The CDR3 DNA is TGCGCCAGCAGCTTCGGGTGGATTCAGTACCAAGAGACCCAGTACTTC.

In its sample, this clonotype was seen a few times. The chain couples TRBV5-1 to TRBJ2-7; no clear D. Germline V gene data show CDR1 as SGHRS and CDR2 as YFSETQ. Trimming left V 3 bases short and J 4 bases short, with 8 bases between. This CDR3 spans 12 amino acids. CDR3 bases: TGCGCCAGCAGCTCTTACGCATACGAGCAGTACTTC. It is translated as CASSSYAYEQYF. The full variable domain, its missing parts supplied by reference TRBV5-1 and TRBJ2-7, is KAGVTQTPRYLIKTRGQQVTLSCSPISGHRSVSWYQQTPGQGLQFLFEYFSETQRNKGNFPGRFSGRQFSNSRSEMNVSTLELGDSALYLCASSSYAYEQYFGPGTRLTVT.

The rearrangement joins TRBV20-1 to TRBJ2-7, with D possibly matching TRBD1 (6 bases). Trimming stripped 0 bases from V and 3 bases from J, with 12 bases between. CDR1 is DFQATT, CDR2 SNEGSKA, per germline (reference sequence). The CDR3 loop spans 14 amino acids. This chain's CDR3 is CSARDTDSYYEQYF. CDR3 in DNA: TGCAGTGCTAGAGATACGGACAGTTACTACGAGCAGTACTTC.

A few counts support this clonotype. The rearrangement uses TRBV4-1 and TRBJ2-7, with no clear D. Germline V gives CDR1 MGHRA, CDR2 YSYEKL. V lost 2 bases to trimming and J lost 9 bases, with 20 bases between them. CDR3 length: 15 residues. The CDR3 nucleotides are TGCGCCAGCAGCCAACCAGAGAAGGGAAAACCGGGGCAGTACTTC. This codes for CASSQPEKGKPGQYF.

J is TRBJ2-2 and V is TRBV7-9; the match to TRBD1 covers 7 bases. Germline assignment: CDR1 SEHNR and CDR2 FQNEAQ (reference sequence). This CDR3 has 16 residues. The V and J ends lost 0 bases and 6 bases, in that order; junction bases with no gene match: 7. The DNA for the CDR3 is TGTGCCAGCAGCTTAGCGGGACAGCGAGCGTCCGGGGAGCTGTTTTTT. Its translation is CASSLAGQRASGELFF.

This clonotype has just a few counts. The gene calls are TRBV29-1 and TRBJ1-2; perhaps TRBD1 as D (6 bases). There are 13 residues in the CDR3. V gave up 6 bases and J gave up 7 bases, with 18 bases separating them. The germline gives CDR1 SQVTM, CDR2 ANQGSEA. CDR3 in amino acids: CSVGIGTSLGYTF. The DNA of the CDR3 is TGCAGCGTGGGGATAGGGACAAGTCTTGGCTACACCTTC.

The table lists this clonotype with many counts. This chain joins TRBV12-3 or TRBV12-4 and TRBJ2-2, with 11 bases matching TRBD2. The length of the CDR3 is 13 residues. V dropped 6 bases and J dropped 14; count of bases not matched to a gene: 8. The CDR3: CASSPSGGSDLFF. DNA of the CDR3: TGTGCCAGCAGCCCTAGCGGGGGGTCTGATCTGTTTTTT.

In this sample, this clonotype turned up a few times. The genes are TRBV20-1 and TRBJ1-3; D is ambiguous. Looked up from germline, CDR1 is DFQATT and CDR2 is SNEGSKA (reference sequence). V lost 1 base and J 2 bases, leaving 6 bases between the germline ends. The CDR3 is made up of 13 amino acids. The CDR3 nucleotides read TGCAGTGCTAGAGGGATGGCTGGAAACACCATATATTTT. It codes for CSARGMAGNTIYF.

This clonotype was observed a handful of times. This chain connects TRBV4-2 to TRBJ2-3; 7 bases fit TRBD2. Germline V gene sequence: CDR1 LGHNA, CDR2 YNFKEQ. Trimming cost V 0 bases and J 4 bases; bases outside gene matches: 10. The CDR3 contains 17 residues. CDR3 protein: CASSQDGWREFSDTQYF. CDR3 coding DNA: TGTGCCAGCAGCCAAGATGGATGGCGGGAGTTCTCAGATACGCAGTATTTT.

This clonotype has only a few counts. The CDR3 nucleotides read TGCGCCAGCAGCCAACACAATTTGAACACTGAAGCTTTCTTT. Translation: CASSQHNLNTEAFF. The gene calls are TRBV4-1 and TRBJ1-1; D unresolved. The germline V gene has CDR1 MGHRA and CDR2 YSYEKL. There are 14 residues in the CDR3. Between the trimmed V and J ends, which lost 2 bases and 0 bases, there was a span of 7 bases.

The chain joins TRBV6-5 to TRBJ2-3; D gene ambiguous. The CDR3 spans 12 residues. Trimming took off 8 bases at V and 2 bases at J, with 8 bases between the two ends. CDR1 is MNHEY and CDR2 is SVGAGI in the germline V gene. The CDR3 nucleotides are TGTGCCAGCGGACGGACCACAGATACGCAGTATTTT. Its translation is CASGRTTDTQYF.

This chain links TRBV5-1 with TRBJ1-1, with D possibly being TRBD1 (6 bases). This CDR3 spans 14 amino acids. CDR1 is SGHRS, CDR2 YFSETQ, per germline. Trimming cost V 0 bases and J 4 bases, with 10 bases left between them. CDR3 amino acids: CASSLAQGRTEAFF. Here the CDR3 DNA reads TGCGCCAGCAGCTTGGCCCAGGGGCGCACTGAAGCTTTCTTT.

In its sample, this clonotype was seen a few times. The chain has TRBV7-9 and TRBJ2-3, with D tentatively TRBD1 or TRBD2 (5 bases each). V lost 5 bases and J lost 3, with 18 bases in between. The length of the CDR3 is 16 residues. Germline V gene lookup returns CDR1 SEHNR and CDR2 FQNEAQ (reference sequence). The CDR3 sequence is CASSPRDGQSTDTQYF. In nucleotides, the CDR3 is TGTGCCAGCAGCCCGAGGGACGGGCAGTCGACAGATACGCAGTATTTT.

This clonotype occurred a few times. This sequence joins TRBV6-2 or TRBV6-3 and TRBJ2-7, with TRBD2 matching over 12 bases. CDR1 is MNHEY and CDR2 is SVGEGT in the germline V gene. V lost 0 bases and J lost 3; bases outside the gene matches: 3. The length of the CDR3 is 16 residues. The CDR3 sequence: CASSYSKTSGSYEQYF. CDR3 in DNA: TGTGCCAGCAGTTACTCCAAGACTAGCGGGAGCTACGAGCAGTACTTC.